Listed here are 8 T cell receptor beta chains from one sample, sequenced in a study of long-term antiretroviral therapy in people with HIV. Researchers report immunoSEQ v3.0 was run at survey level. Some clones are missing from TCRdb's copy, which holds only in-frame ones; the method was immunoSEQ multiplex PCR. The table lists about 12,000 clones, over 70% of them singletons. The material was unsorted PBMCs, obtained 0.8 years before starting antiretroviral therapy. The receptor source for this set is a woman aged 40 to 50 with HIV.

The CDR3 is CSVERDGHPTGELFF. CDR3 nucleotide sequence: TGCAGCGTTGAAAGGGATGGACACCCCACCGGGGAGCTGTTTTTT. The chain joins TRBV29-1 to TRBJ2-2; D is perhaps TRBD1 (5 bases). Germline V lookup: CDR1 SQVTM, CDR2 ANQGSEA. The V end lost 2 bases, the J end lost 4 bases, and 14 bases lay between the germline ends. This CDR3 has 15 residues.

This clone has only one observation. The chain links TRBV6-1 to TRBJ1-2; the match to TRBD1 covers 7 bases. V lost 10 bases, J lost 6 bases, and 11 bases stayed unmatched. CDR1 MNHNS and CDR2 SASEGT come from the germline V gene. The CDR3 spans 13 residues. As DNA, the CDR3 is TGTGCCAACCGGGACAGCCCAGGGAATGGCTACACCTTC. It encodes CANRDSPGNGYTF.

The chain links TRBV9 to TRBJ2-3; D remains unclear. V was trimmed by 0 bases and J by 2 bases, leaving 4 bases between them. This CDR3 is 13 amino acids long. In germline, CDR1 is SGDLS, CDR2 YYNGEE. For the CDR3, the DNA is TGTGCCAGCAGCGTAGTCCTCACAGATACGCAGTATTTT. This gives the protein CASSVVLTDTQYF.

The rearrangement uses TRBV7-9 and TRBJ2-7; TRBD2 matches 15 bases. The V gene's germline CDR1 is SEHNR and CDR2 FQNEAQ (reference sequence). Trimming took 6 bases from V and 5 from J; bases not matched to a gene: 5. The CDR3 extends over 15 amino acids. CDR3: CASSPGLAGGDEQYF. CDR3 sequence (DNA): TGTGCCAGCAGTCCTGGACTAGCGGGAGGGGACGAGCAGTACTTC.

In this sample, this clone turned up once. The gene calls are TRBV27 and TRBJ1-1, with a tentative D call TRBD1 (6 bases). This CDR3 comprises 13 residues. V lost 5 bases and J lost 4, with 11 bases in between. Germline-derived CDR1 and CDR2 are MNHEY and SMNVEV (reference sequence). CDR3 residues: CASSGQRGTEAFF. The CDR3 bases are TGTGCCAGCAGTGGACAGAGGGGCACTGAAGCTTTCTTT.

The rearrangement uses TRBV19 and TRBJ1-2; tentatively, D is TRBD1 (5 bases). Per germline, CDR1 LNHDA and CDR2 SQIVND (reference sequence). The CDR3 is 13 residues long. The V end lost 5 bases, the J end lost 0 bases, and 7 bases lay between the germline ends. For the CDR3, the DNA is TGTGCCAGTAGTCCGGGACCTAACTATGGCTACACCTTC. Residues: CASSPGPNYGYTF.

The chain recombines TRBV11-3 with TRBJ2-7; 7 bases line up with TRBD1. The ends lost 8 bases at V and 2 bases at J; junction bases unmatched: 12. Germline CDR1 is SGHNT and CDR2 is YENEEA. The CDR3 spans 15 residues. CDR3 sequence: CASFPQGVITYEQYF. As DNA, the CDR3 is TGTGCCAGCTTTCCCCAGGGGGTGATTACCTACGAGCAGTACTTC.

V gene TRBV7-2 combines with J gene TRBJ2-3; no clear D gene. The germline V and J ends were trimmed by 1 base and 4 bases, with 12 bases remaining between them. The CDR3 has 15 amino acids. CDR1 is SGHTA, CDR2 FQGNSA, per germline. In DNA, the CDR3 is TGTGCCAGCAGCTTAGACGTGGAAAGTCCAGATACGCAGTATTTT. Translating it yields CASSLDVESPDTQYF.